This entry concerns a single T cell receptor beta chain. What it recognizes is unknown. V lost 3 bases to trimming and J lost 2 bases; unmatched junction nucleotides: 9. Germline V CDR1 and CDR2: DFQATT, SNEGSKA (reference sequence). The CDR3 is made up of 16 amino acids. These data are taken from a study of T cell responses to AZD1222 COVID-19 vaccine. Study context: The study pooled second doses at about 4 or about 12 weeks. Study-level findings and limits: Targets within unmutated variant regions were reportedly found for nearly half of spike-specific TCRs. Donors were mostly white British, more females; clonal diversity possibly underestimated.

TCRdb's copy holds only in-frame clones and misses some; the assay was immunoSEQ multiplex PCR. This table has about 170,000 clones, 90% appearing once. Specimen: peripheral blood, collected on day 0 of AZD1222 vaccination. This sequence originates from an adult in good health. The chain employs TRBV20-1 and TRBJ2-3, with 9 bases that match TRBD2. CDR3 protein: CSASLGSGGFTDTQYF. The CDR3 nucleotides read TGCAGTGCTAGTCTAGGTAGCGGGGGATTCACAGATACGCAGTATTTT.